This TCR beta chain was identified during a study of CD8 T cells in ankylosing spondylitis. V lost 5 bases, J lost 4 bases, and 11 bases lay in between. This CDR3 contains 12 residues. From germline, CDR1 is DFQATT and CDR2 SNEGSKA (reference sequence). Study results and caveats: It was reported that disease-linked clones were significantly enriched in matched ankylosing spondylitis synovial fluid. Ankylosing spondylitis blood appeared to carry a characteristic TCR beta motif of roughly eight highly homologous variants.

This clonotype was found many times. Its antigen is unidentified. TCRdb reprocessed the 5' RACE reads with MiXCR, giving one entry per CDR3 protein. In the table there are under 300,000 distinct CDR3 sequences, less than 10% of which are singletons. Material for sequencing was blood, either unsorted or a sorted T cell fraction (not recorded which). The rearrangement uses TRBV20-1 and TRBJ1-2, with a tentative D call TRBD1 (6 bases). This clonotype was obtained from a male donor with ankylosing spondylitis or in good health (not recorded which). Written as DNA, the CDR3 is TGCAGTGCTCGGACAGATACCTATGGCTACACCTTC. It translates to CSARTDTYGYTF.